This T cell receptor beta chain was recovered during a study of T cell repertoires in cytomegalovirus infection (dated by TCRdb to between 2017 and 2020). With respect to the entire study: Donor HLA type was relevant to the analysis, as public TCR beta signatures indicated carriage of CMV infection together with the matching HLA type. Findings and caveats that apply to the study as a whole: In the ex vivo response, HLA-C-restricted CMV-specific TCR beta clonotypes were dominant, and in two of eight donors the single most frequent clonotype came from this HLA-C-restricted group. In both this cohort and an independent roughly 350-donor cohort, the cumulative frequency of public TCR beta family members distinguished carriers of CMV infection plus the relevant HLA type.

The instrument was an Illumina HiSeq 1500. TCRdb reworked the public reads: Q25 trimming with fastp, MiXCR clone assembly, productive beta chains retained. Each record represents a unique CDR3 protein, reported with the most common genes and DNA among its rows. This sample holds hundreds of thousands of distinct CDR3 sequences; about 40% were observed only once. Together, the top ten hold about 2.8% of the sample. To note about this clonotype: What antigen it recognizes has not been identified. No clone much larger than this one lies a single base away; base qualities are absent.

The sample taken for sequencing was PBMCs. The clonotype originates from a human donor in good health (CMV status not recorded). Some clones in this sample may be carry-over from other donors' samples.

In nucleotide form, the sequence is TGTGCCAGCACCACGCTTTCCCGAAACATTCAGTACTTC. This gives the protein CASTTLSRNIQYF. This chain is built from TRBV2 and TRBJ2-4, with no reliable assignment of the D segment. Based on the germline V gene, the CDR1 and CDR2 sequences are SNHLY and FYNNEI. V sheds 7 bases and J sheds 6 bases, leaving 13 bases between their ends. The CDR3 covers 13 residues, taking in both the cysteine and the phenylalanine. Only the CDR3 part of the read is kept: 39 bases, read in frame from the first base.